This TCR beta chain appears in the sequencing data of a study of blood T cells in healthy people across ages. Overall study: Capture by template switching was about one barcoded beta molecule per two T cells.

The use of a sample-barcoded 5' primer and a J-beta primer mix characterized a second PCR of 7 to 11 cycles. TCRdb re-called the 5' RACE reads through MiXCR, storing one row per CDR3 protein. Found here are 950,000 to 1,200,000 distinct CDR3 sequences, around two fifths of them singletons; the top ten hold approximately 14%. Study-wide results and caveats: The long-lived group displayed more naive CD4+ cells, plus higher diversity, than the aged donors did. A roughly linear fall in TCR beta diversity per million T cells was seen with increasing age. TCR beta diversity correlated strongly with naive T cell percentage.

This clonotype turned up a few times. What it binds is unknown. The V end lost 1 base, the J end lost 12 bases, and 19 bases lay between the germline ends. The CDR3 has 15 residues. Germline CDR1 SGHTA, CDR2 FQGNSA. The rearrangement uses TRBV7-2 and TRBJ2-1; TRBD1 or TRBD2 may be the D gene (5 bases each). Sequencing was performed on blood. The receptor comes from a man between 18 and 29 years old in good health. The CDR3 DNA sequence: TGTGCCAGCAGCTTAGGAGGTTACAGCCGGGACGTGCAGTTCTTC. The encoded protein is CASSLGGYSRDVQFF.